This T cell receptor (beta chain) is drawn from a study of T cell repertoires in cytomegalovirus infection. The overall study: Carrying CMV and the relevant HLA type showed in public TCR beta signatures.

TCRdb re-derived calls from the reads in MiXCR, one entry per CDR3 protein. Counted here are more than 400,000 distinct CDR3 sequences, roughly 29% occurring once; the ten biggest clones make up about 13%. The table lists this clonotype with many counts. The J segment lost 13 bases and the V segment lost 0 bases, leaving 8 bases of the junction unmatched. The CDR3 consists of 14 residues. The chain joins TRBV12-3 or TRBV12-4 to TRBJ2-1; TRBD2 matches 8 bases. Sequenced input: PBMCs. The receptor was derived from a human donor in good health (CMV status not recorded). Some clones in this sample may be carry-over from other donors' samples. This CDR3 is CASSLARGSGSQFF. CDR3 bases: TGTGCCAGCAGTTTAGCGCGGGGGAGCGGGAGCCAGTTCTTC.